Given below is one T cell receptor (beta chain) in context. What it binds is unknown. At one end the junction does not follow the germline gene, possibly because of a read error. This entry belongs to a study of tumor and adjacent non-tumor tissue in lung cancer. Overall study context: The cohort had approximately 13 adenocarcinoma, a couple of squamous cell and 1 small cell patients. The study, taken as a whole, reports: Normal lung showed higher cumulative top 100 clone frequency than tumor. Compared with tumor, normal lung showed significantly lower TCR diversity. Shorter survival was associated with higher TCR diversity in tumors.

The CDR3 loop spans 14 amino acids. CDR1 is SGHDT and CDR2 is YYEEEE in the germline V gene. RNA was extracted from bulk tissue without any cell sorting. Distant lung tissue was collected more than 3 cm away from the tumor edge. The library came from three nested PCR rounds adapted from ARM-PCR protocols. TCRdb ran MiXCR on the multiplex PCR reads and lists one entry per CDR3 protein. The sample yields around 100,000 distinct CDR3 sequences, about 60% seen once. Sequenced sample: distant non-tumor lung tissue. This receptor was taken from a man aged 25 to 40 with non-small cell lung cancer. The chain recombines TRBV5-6 with TRBJ2-7, with D perhaps TRBD2 (5 bases). Here the CDR3 DNA reads TGTGCCAGCAGCTTAGCGGCCGGCCCCTACGAGCAATACTTC. This encodes CASSLAAGPYEQYF.